A few counts support the clone carrying this T cell receptor beta chain. This specimen belongs to a study of identical twins. The V end lost 8 bases, the J end lost 3 bases, and 13 bases lay between the germline ends. Germline V CDR1 and CDR2: MNHNS, SASEGT. This CDR3 comprises 13 residues. Using its own MiXCR run on the 5' RACE reads, TCRdb lists one record per CDR3 protein. The sample lists some 900,000 distinct CDR3 sequences, over 9% seen once, with about 1.5% in the top ten. These records were also assigned to another study, of yellow fever vaccine responses in identical twins.

V usage is TRBV6-1 and J usage is TRBJ1-1; D remains unclear. Sequencing was performed on PBMCs. This receptor was identified in a woman younger than 30 in good health. The CDR3 sequence is CASSIGRYTEAFF. The CDR3 DNA is TGTGCCAGCTCGATAGGGAGGTACACTGAAGCTTTCTTT.